This TCR beta chain was sequenced in a study of cytomegalovirus exposure and HLA in healthy donors. Both 60 Vbeta primers and 13 Jbeta primers went into the PCR. Clones were read by immunoSEQ multiplex PCR, and TCRdb kept only the in-frame ones, dropping some. The data hold approximately 110,000 clones, with around 76% observed a single time. General observations from the study: Highest at DRB1 and lowest at HLA-C, TCR association rates differed among HLA loci in a later analysis. Roughly uniform sequencing depth across donors was assumed, possibly incorrectly. Within the data, a cluster of highly shared sequence variants was likely a sequencing artifact. A later analysis linked a missense variant in DCLRE1C to the trimming of TCR beta V and J genes.

Comment on this clone: The antigen is undetermined.

Per the germline V gene, CDR1 is SGHNT and CDR2 is YENEEA. V trimming: 7 bases; J trimming: 0 bases; junction bases outside the gene matches: 10. This CDR3 has 16 residues. This TCR was sampled from a man aged 35 to 55 in good health and CMV-seropositive. This chain connects TRBV11-3 to TRBJ2-3; 7 bases fit TRBD2. The sequenced material came from PBMCs. CDR3 loop: CASNIGASGSTDTQYF. Here the CDR3 DNA reads TGTGCCAGCAACATAGGAGCTAGCGGAAGCACAGATACGCAGTATTTT.